The entry below gives a single T cell receptor (beta chain) sequence along with its context. Its antigen remains unidentified. The CDR3 is 17 residues long. CDR1 is LNHDA and CDR2 is SQIVND in the germline V gene (reference sequence). Trimming took 2 bases from V and 6 from J; bases not matched to a gene: 8. This entry is derived from a study of T cell responses to AZD1222 COVID-19 vaccine. General study points: Within unmutated variant regions lay the reported targets of nearly half of spike-specific TCRs. With two AZD1222 doses given, Spike-specific TCR breadth and depth both rose.

TCRdb's copy holds only in-frame clones and misses some; the assay was immunoSEQ multiplex PCR. The data show about 150,000 clones, 90% seen once. Material: peripheral blood, obtained on day 0 of AZD1222 vaccination. The rearrangement joins TRBV19 to TRBJ2-1; 12 positions match TRBD2. This sequence originates from an adult in good health. Here the CDR3 reads CASSISPTSGGLNEQFF. The CDR3 coding sequence is TGTGCCAGTAGTATAAGCCCCACTAGCGGGGGGCTCAATGAGCAGTTCTTC.